The T cell receptor (beta chain) under discussion was sequenced for a study of CD8 T cells in ankylosing spondylitis. Study results and caveats: In peripheral blood, disease-linked CD8+ clones occurred at relatively low frequencies. Disease-associated clones were reportedly significantly overrepresented in matched ankylosing spondylitis synovial fluid.

This clonotype was seen at least ten times. Antigen: not known. Germline V CDR1 and CDR2: LNHDA, SQIVND (reference sequence). Trimming shortened V by 5 bases and J by 1 base, and 11 bases separated the two germline ends. This CDR3 is built from 14 residues. Preparation of TCR beta libraries was done by quantitative 5'-RACE with molecular barcodes. Via MiXCR, TCRdb re-called the 5' RACE reads, giving one row per CDR3 protein. The repertoire consists of roughly 250,000 distinct CDR3 sequences, with about 10% occurring once and the leading ten covering 2.6%. Material: blood, either unsorted or a sorted T cell fraction (not recorded which). This sequence was found in a male donor with ankylosing spondylitis or in good health (not recorded which). The chain uses TRBV19 and TRBJ1-1; D perhaps matches TRBD1 (5 bases). CDR3 nucleotides: TGTGCCAGTAGTCGGGACGGCTGGAACACTGAAGCTTTCTTT. It codes for CASSRDGWNTEAFF.